The rows below give T cell receptor beta chains drawn from one sample of a study of T cell responses to AZD1222 COVID-19 vaccine. Sequencing was performed with immunoSEQ multiplex PCR; in TCRdb, only in-frame clones are kept and a portion is missing. The table has about 79,000 clones, more than 70% seen once. This sample comprised peripheral blood, obtained on day 0 of AZD1222 vaccination. The receptor source for this set is an adult in good health. Each CDR3 is given with its conserved first and last residue. The D gene is left open where the match is weak.

V gene	D gene	J gene	CDR3 protein
TRBV19	TRBD2	TRBJ2-2	CASSMRSGGARAGELFF
TRBV3-1/TRBV3-2	NA	TRBJ1-6	CASSPRGSSYNSPLHF
TRBV6-1	NA	TRBJ2-6	CASSDKSSGANVLTF
TRBV29-1	NA	TRBJ2-7	CSVGGPTYEQYF
TRBV28	NA	TRBJ1-1	CASSPSSGTANTEAFF
TRBV19	NA	TRBJ2-2	CASSIGPTGTGELFF
TRBV18	NA	TRBJ2-2	CASSFLRQDNRNTGELFF
TRBV18	TRBD1	TRBJ2-3	CASSRDRGDTQYF
TRBV10-1	NA	TRBJ2-7	CASSESSYEQYF
TRBV5-1	NA	TRBJ2-6	CASSLGQYSGANVLTF
TRBV6-5	NA	TRBJ1-1	CASSSNTEAFF
TRBV29-1	NA	TRBJ1-4	CSVGTQPTNEKLFF
TRBV30	TRBD1	TRBJ1-4	CAWSGDRGKLFF
TRBV5-1	TRBD1	TRBJ1-3	CASSLQGASSGNTIYF
TRBV27	NA	TRBJ1-1	CASSLRPNTEAFF
TRBV2	NA	TRBJ2-5	CASSTTGKETQYF
TRBV30	TRBD1	TRBJ1-5	CAWSRGQGLQPQHF